This T cell receptor (beta chain) derives from a study of response to subunit inactivated influenza vaccine. Germline lookup yields CDR1 LNHDA and CDR2 SQIVND (reference sequence). The V and J ends lost 0 bases and 8 bases respectively, with 10 bases between them. The CDR3 runs 13 residues. A single record per CDR3 protein comes from TCRdb applying MiXCR to the RT-PCR reads. Of hundreds of thousands of distinct CDR3 sequences in the sample, 15% to 19% were seen once. This chain connects TRBV19 to TRBJ1-2; tentatively, D is TRBD1 (5 bases). The sequence was obtained from a man aged 45-60 years who received an inactivated influenza vaccine. Sequencing was performed on PBMCs from blood, taken approximately 12 days after vaccination. CDR3 sequence: CASSIDRTRGYTF. The CDR3, as DNA: TGTGCCAGTAGTATAGATCGGACAAGGGGCTACACCTTC.